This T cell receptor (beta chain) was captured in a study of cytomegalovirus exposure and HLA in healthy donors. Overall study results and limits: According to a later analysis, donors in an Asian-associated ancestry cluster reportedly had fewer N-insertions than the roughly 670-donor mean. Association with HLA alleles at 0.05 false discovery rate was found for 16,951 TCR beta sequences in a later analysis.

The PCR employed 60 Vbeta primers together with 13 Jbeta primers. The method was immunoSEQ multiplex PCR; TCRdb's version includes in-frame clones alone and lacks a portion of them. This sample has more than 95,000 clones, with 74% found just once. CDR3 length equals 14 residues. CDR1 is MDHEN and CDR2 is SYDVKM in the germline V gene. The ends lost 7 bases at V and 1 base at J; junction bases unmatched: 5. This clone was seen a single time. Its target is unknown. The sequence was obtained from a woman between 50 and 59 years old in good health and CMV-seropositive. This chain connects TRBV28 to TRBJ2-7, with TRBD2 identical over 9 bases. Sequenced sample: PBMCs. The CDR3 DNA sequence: TGTGCCAGCACCTTTAGCGGGGGATCCTACGAGCAGTACTTC. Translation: CASTFSGGSYEQYF.